This is a list of T cell receptor beta chains from one sample in a study of graft-versus-host responses after intestinal transplantation. Libraries were prepared by immunoSEQ multiplex PCR; TCRdb keeps only in-frame clonotypes and omits some of them. The top ten hold about 0.2% of the sample, which has around 100,000 clones, around nine tenths seen once. No antigens are known for them. The sample here was unstimulated CD4+ T cells sorted from spleen or lymph node cells, taken before transplant. The receptor set was obtained from a human donor who was the organ donor for an intestinal transplant. The CDR3 runs from the conserved cysteine through the conserved F or W. A D gene is named only where the DNA matches it firmly. Rows may omit the clone size; those that give it use once, few, many or a size class.

CDR3aa	CDR3nt	j_gene	v_gene	d_gene	abundance
CASSARGQGNTEAFF	TGCGCCAGCAGCGCGCGGGGACAGGGTAACACTGAAGCTTTCTTT	TRBJ1-1	TRBV5-1	TRBD1	-
CSVGGSQSYEQYF	TGCAGCGTTGGGGGCAGCCAAAGCTACGAGCAGTACTTC	TRBJ2-7	TRBV29-1	-	-
CASSLAPGPNTGELFF	TGTGCCAGCAGCTTGGCCCCAGGTCCCAACACCGGGGAGCTGTTTTTT	TRBJ2-2	TRBV5-8	-	-
CASSFIPQGAGGELFF	TGTGCCAGCAGCTTCATTCCGCAGGGGGCTGGCGGGGAGCTGTTTTTT	TRBJ2-2	TRBV5-6	TRBD1	-
CAWSPPRGSGSGELFF	TGTGCCTGGAGTCCCCCCCGCGGGAGCGGGTCGGGGGAGCTGTTTTTT	TRBJ2-2	TRBV30	TRBD2	-
CASRRTGSSYNEQFF	TGTGCCAGTAGAAGGACTGGGAGCTCCTACAATGAGCAGTTCTTC	TRBJ2-1	TRBV19	-	-
CASSSRGRYTEAFF	TGTGCCAGCAGCTCGCGGGGTCGGTACACTGAAGCTTTCTTT	TRBJ1-1	TRBV6-6	-	-
CASGVSYEQYF	TGTGCCAGCGGAGTCTCCTACGAGCAGTACTTC	TRBJ2-7	TRBV7-9	-	-
CASGGRLNSYNEQFF	TGTGCCAGCGGGGGACGCCTCAACTCCTACAATGAGCAGTTCTTC	TRBJ2-1	TRBV6-6	-	-
CASSFGGGTFITDTQYF	TGTGCCAGCAGCTTTGGTGGGGGAACATTTATCACAGATACGCAGTATTTT	TRBJ2-3	TRBV5-4	-	once
CASSLSQGGSYNSPLHF	TGCGCCAGCAGCTTGAGTCAGGGCGGCTCCTATAATTCACCCCTCCACTTT	TRBJ1-6	TRBV5-1	-	-
CASSLVGTSYEQYF	TGCGCCAGCAGCTTGGTTGGCACTTCCTACGAGCAGTACTTC	TRBJ2-7	TRBV5-1	-	-
CASRQGVPQGSYNSPLHF	TGTGCCAGCAGGCAGGGGGTGCCCCAGGGCTCCTATAATTCACCCCTCCACTTT	TRBJ1-6	TRBV27	TRBD1	-
CASSRYPSDTQYF	TGCGCCAGCAGCCGCTATCCTTCGGATACGCAGTATTTT	TRBJ2-3	TRBV4-1	-	-
CASSQDGHSTSLQFF	TGCGCCAGCAGCCAAGATGGCCACTCGACTAGCCTGCAGTTCTTC	TRBJ2-1	TRBV4-3	TRBD2	-
CASSETVAQTEAFF	TGCGCCAGCAGTGAGACGGTTGCACAGACTGAAGCTTTCTTT	TRBJ1-1	TRBV10-1	-	-
CASSPDRASNTIYF	TGTGCCAGCAGCCCGGACAGGGCATCAAACACCATATATTTT	TRBJ1-3	TRBV11-3	TRBD1	-
CASSIRGREQYF	TGTGCCAGTAGTATCCGGGGACGGGAGCAGTACTTC	TRBJ2-7	TRBV19	-	few
CASSWLTRTDTQYF	TGTGCCAGCAGTTGGTTAACCCGCACAGATACGCAGTATTTT	TRBJ2-3	TRBV28	-	-
CASSQDRSAAEAFF	TGTGCCAGCAGCCAAGATAGATCGGCGGCAGAAGCTTTCTTT	TRBJ1-1	TRBV14	-	-
CASSKDSNTDTQYF	TGCGCCAGCAGCAAGGACAGTAACACAGATACGCAGTATTTT	TRBJ2-3	TRBV5-1	-	once
CSAPGLETQYF	TGCAGTGCTCCGGGCCTAGAGACCCAGTACTTC	TRBJ2-5	TRBV20-1	-	-
CARGRGRNTEAFF	TGTGCCAGGGGCAGGGGGCGGAACACTGAAGCTTTCTTT	TRBJ1-1	TRBV19	TRBD1	-
CASSEYSAPLHF	TGTGCCAGCAGTGAATATTCGGCACCCCTCCACTTT	TRBJ1-6	TRBV25-1	-	-
CASSQDRRGETQYF	TGTGCCAGCTCACAAGACAGGAGGGGAGAGACCCAGTACTTC	TRBJ2-5	TRBV18	-	-
CASSYGQGDSGNTIYF	TGTGCCAGCAGTTACGGCCAGGGCGACTCTGGAAACACCATATATTTT	TRBJ1-3	TRBV6-6	-	once
CASSQDRVNRGRDEQFF	TGCGCCAGCAGCCAAGATAGAGTTAACAGGGGCCGAGATGAGCAGTTCTTC	TRBJ2-1	TRBV4-3	TRBD1	-
CASSEGQGLGGNTIYF	TGTGCCAGCAGTGAAGGACAGGGCTTGGGTGGAAACACCATATATTTT	TRBJ1-3	TRBV6-1	TRBD1	-
CASSLVGDGASYEQYF	TGTGCCAGCAGCTTAGTAGGAGACGGGGCCTCCTACGAGCAGTACTTC	TRBJ2-7	TRBV7-2	-	-
CAWTPGGSYEQYF	TGTGCCTGGACTCCGGGGGGCTCCTACGAGCAGTACTTC	TRBJ2-7	TRBV30	TRBD2	-
CASRGDDYGYTF	TGTGCCAGCAGAGGGGATGACTATGGCTACACCTTC	TRBJ1-2	TRBV6-1	-	-
CTSSPAQRSGVKNEQYF	TGCACCAGCAGCCCAGCGCAACGTAGCGGAGTAAAGAACGAGCAGTACTTC	TRBJ2-7	TRBV1	-	-
CASRQGAGELFF	TGCGCCAGCAGACAGGGGGCCGGGGAGCTGTTTTTT	TRBJ2-2	TRBV10-2	TRBD1	-
CATTPPVGPPNQPQHF	TGTGCCACTACACCCCCGGTGGGGCCCCCTAATCAGCCCCAGCATTTT	TRBJ1-5	TRBV7-5	-	-
CASSRTASGGSYNEQFF	TGCGCCAGCAGCCGAACAGCTAGCGGGGGCTCCTACAATGAGCAGTTCTTC	TRBJ2-1	TRBV5-1	TRBD2	-
CASSESGRQGLNQPQHF	TGTGCCAGCAGTGAATCGGGCAGACAGGGCCTAAATCAGCCCCAGCATTTT	TRBJ1-5	TRBV6-1	TRBD1	-
CASSYGIGTGELFF	TGTGCCAGCAGTTACGGTATCGGCACCGGGGAGCTGTTTTTT	TRBJ2-2	TRBV6-5	-	-
CASSTGLAGGTGELFF	TGCGCCAGCAGCACGGGACTAGCGGGAGGTACCGGGGAGCTGTTTTTT	TRBJ2-2	TRBV5-1	TRBD2	-
CSARRPEAFF	TGCAGTGCACGGAGGCCTGAAGCTTTCTTT	TRBJ1-1	TRBV20-1	-	once
CASSLMAGRETQYF	TGTGCCAGCAGCTTAATGGCAGGGAGAGAGACCCAGTACTTC	TRBJ2-5	TRBV11-2	-	-
CASSVVRTSGRSIYNEQFF	TGTGCCAGCAGCGTAGTCCGGACTAGCGGGAGATCAATCTACAATGAGCAGTTCTTC	TRBJ2-1	TRBV9	TRBD2	-
CASSPRSNYGYTF	TGTGCCAGCAGTCCCCGGAGCAACTATGGCTACACCTTC	TRBJ1-2	TRBV6-5	-	-
CACNLNRNTEAFF	TGTGCCTGCAACCTAAATAGGAACACTGAAGCTTTCTTT	TRBJ1-1	TRBV30	-	-
CASSPQRSNQPQHF	TGTGCCAGCAGTCCTCAGAGAAGCAATCAGCCCCAGCATTTT	TRBJ1-5	TRBV6-6	-	-
CASSRGTRELFF	TGCGCCAGCAGCCGCGGGACTCGAGAGCTGTTTTTT	TRBJ2-2	TRBV5-1	-	-
CASSQVLLAGSSYEQYF	TGTGCCAGCAGCCAAGTGTTACTAGCGGGATCCTCCTACGAGCAGTACTTC	TRBJ2-7	TRBV4-2	TRBD2	-
CASSLVALNYGYTF	TGTGCCAGCAGCCTAGTCGCTCTTAACTATGGCTACACCTTC	TRBJ1-2	TRBV5-6	-	-
CASSWGPRSGNTIYF	TGTGCCAGCAGCTGGGGACCGCGCTCTGGAAACACCATATATTTT	TRBJ1-3	TRBV7-2	-	-
CASSRMVGPNTGELFF	TGTGCCAGCAGTAGGATGGTGGGCCCGAACACCGGGGAGCTGTTTTTT	TRBJ2-2	TRBV25-1	-	-
CASSAWDLHTGELFF	TGCGCCAGCAGCGCCTGGGACTTACACACCGGGGAGCTGTTTTTT	TRBJ2-2	TRBV5-1	-	-
CASTYDYGGGETQYF	TGTGCCAGCACATACGACTACGGGGGCGGTGAGACCCAGTACTTC	TRBJ2-5	TRBV6-1	-	-
CASSLFKGVSYEQYF	TGTGCCAGCAGCTTGTTTAAGGGCGTCTCCTACGAGCAGTACTTC	TRBJ2-7	TRBV5-6	-	-